These 31 T cell receptor beta chains were all obtained from the same sample, sequenced in a study of breast tumors, draining lymph nodes, adjacent tissues. TCRdb re-derived calls from the multiplex PCR reads in MiXCR, one entry per CDR3 protein. The sample has some 49,000 distinct CDR3 sequences, more than 20% seen once; the top ten hold more than 6.5%. Specimen: breast tumor tissue. These receptors all come from a female donor with breast cancer. Some clones in this sample may be carry-over from other donors' samples.

There are many counts of this clonotype. This chain links TRBV19 with TRBJ1-2, with 7 bases lining up with TRBD1. Germline V CDR1 and CDR2: LNHDA, SQIVND (reference sequence). The V gene end was trimmed by 5 bases and the J gene end by 0 bases; junction bases not matched to a gene: 9. This CDR3 spans 16 amino acids. In nucleotides, the CDR3 is TGTGCCAGTAGTTACGGCAGGGGGTCAGCTAACTATGGCTACACCTTC. Translated: CASSYGRGSANYGYTF.

By its share, this clonotype is medium-sized. This sequence joins TRBV12-3 or TRBV12-4 and TRBJ1-2; no definite D call. This CDR3 region has 14 residues. V lost 7 bases to trimming and J lost 0 bases, with 12 bases between them. The CDR3 reads CASMKSSANYGYTF. For the CDR3, the DNA is TGTGCCAGCATGAAATCGTCAGCTAACTATGGCTACACCTTC.

Many counts were recorded for this clonotype. V gene TRBV6-1 combines with J gene TRBJ2-7; 8 nucleotides match TRBD1. Germline V CDR1 and CDR2: MNHNS, SASEGT. The CDR3 is made up of 13 amino acids. V lost 6 bases and J lost 5; bases outside the gene matches: 6. Here the CDR3 reads CASSAGGVDEQYF. The DNA of the CDR3 is TGTGCCAGCAGCGCAGGGGGCGTCGACGAGCAGTACTTC.

This clonotype appeared many times. The chain couples TRBV7-9 to TRBJ1-3; D not certain. V lost 6 bases, J lost 0 bases, and 12 bases lay in between. Germline V gives CDR1 SEHNR, CDR2 FQNEAQ (reference sequence). CDR3 length equals 15 residues. CDR3 bases: TGTGCCAGCAGAAGCAGGATCGACTCTGGAAACACCATATATTTT. Translation gives CASRSRIDSGNTIYF.

This clonotype has ten or more counts. The chain employs TRBV5-6 and TRBJ2-7; maybe TRBD2 (6 bases). Trimming took 7 bases from V and 1 from J, leaving 12 bases between them. Germline V gene lookup returns CDR1 SGHDT and CDR2 YYEEEE. This CDR3 has 13 amino acids. The CDR3 reads CASHRGLSYEQYF. The CDR3 DNA is TGTGCCAGCCATCGGGGGTTGTCCTACGAGCAGTACTTC.

This clonotype came up many times. The chain joins TRBV4-1 to TRBJ2-2; 11 positions agree with TRBD2. The CDR3 is 15 amino acids. The germline V gene encodes CDR1 MGHRA and CDR2 YSYEKL. The trim removed 3 bases at V and 5 bases at J, leaving 2 bases unmatched. CDR3 in DNA: TGCGCCAGCAGCCATTTAGCGGGAGGGACCGGGGAGCTGTTTTTT. Protein sequence: CASSHLAGGTGELFF.

This clonotype showed up many times. The chain carries TRBV2 and TRBJ1-4, with no clear D. The CDR3 covers 14 residues. V was pared by 2 bases and J by 4 bases, with 8 bases between. Germline assignment: CDR1 SNHLY and CDR2 FYNNEI. The CDR3 DNA follows: TGTGCCAGCAGTGAAACTGTTTATAATGAAAAACTGTTTTTT. Its translation is CASSETVYNEKLFF.

This clonotype was counted at least ten times. V is TRBV7-8 and J is TRBJ2-7, with D possibly matching TRBD1 (6 bases). This CDR3 is built from 17 residues. Trimming took 1 base from V and 2 from J, leaving 18 bases between them. Germline CDR1 is SGHVS and CDR2 is FQNEAQ. DNA of the CDR3: TGTGCCAGCAGCTTAGATTGGTTGGGACAACAAACCTACGAGCAGTACTTC. It translates to CASSLDWLGQQTYEQYF.

This clonotype was detected many times. The J gene is TRBJ1-2, the V gene TRBV19; TRBD1 matches at 7 bases. Germline V gene lookup returns CDR1 LNHDA and CDR2 SQIVND (reference sequence). CDR3 length: 14 amino acids. The junction had 9 bases not matched to a gene; V was cut back by 7 bases and J by 4 bases. CDR3 bases: TGTGCCAGTACTTCTACAGGGGCCGGCTATGGCTACACCTTC. It translates to CASTSTGAGYGYTF.

In its sample, this clonotype was seen many times. The chain recombines TRBV24-1 with TRBJ2-1; D remains ambiguous. Germline values: CDR1 KGHDR, CDR2 SFDVKD. The CDR3 is 18 residues long. Trimming took 2 bases from V and 6 from J, leaving 22 bases between them. The chain's CDR3 is CATSDSKPHNVHGNEQFF. The CDR3 coding sequence is TGTGCCACCAGTGATTCCAAACCCCACAATGTGCACGGCAATGAGCAGTTCTTC.

This clonotype was observed many times. This chain joins TRBV6-6 and TRBJ2-1; D ambiguous. CDR3 length: 15 amino acids. V lost 4 bases, J lost 9 bases, and 19 bases lay in between. Germline V lookup: CDR1 MNHNY, CDR2 SVGAGI (reference sequence). CDR3 region: CASSSDRQGWSEQFF. The CDR3 bases are TGTGCCAGCAGTTCCGACCGACAAGGATGGAGTGAGCAGTTCTTC.

This clonotype was detected ten times or more. The chain has TRBV27 and TRBJ2-7; 7 bases line up with TRBD1. Trimming cost V 5 bases and J 6 bases; bases outside gene matches: 10. This CDR3 spans 14 amino acids. Germline values: CDR1 MNHEY, CDR2 SMNVEV (reference sequence). In nucleotides, the CDR3 is TGTGCCAGCAGTCCAAGCACAGGGGTGGGCGAGCAGTACTTC. Amino acid sequence: CASSPSTGVGEQYF.

This clonotype showed up many times. The gene calls are TRBV6-5 and TRBJ2-2; no definite D call. This CDR3 contains 14 residues. V gave up 4 bases and J gave up 1 base, with 7 bases separating them. Germline CDR1 reads MNHEY; CDR2 reads SVGAGI. CDR3: CASSLARNTGELFF. The DNA of the CDR3 is TGTGCCAGCAGTTTAGCCAGGAACACCGGGGAGCTGTTTTTT.

Remarks on this clonotype: Possible read error: a much larger clone is one base away. This chain uses TRBV7-9 with TRBJ1-5; D unclear. The CDR3 covers 13 residues. The V and J ends lost 5 bases and 7 bases respectively, with 12 bases between them. Germline CDR1 and CDR2: SEHNR and FQNEAQ (reference sequence). The CDR3 DNA reads as TGTGCCAGCAGCCCCGGGAGGAAGCAGCCCCAGCATTTT. Translating it yields CASSPGRKQPQHF.

The V gene is TRBV18, the J gene TRBJ2-1; 9 bases are a match to TRBD1. This CDR3 is 16 amino acids long. V lost 2 bases, J lost 6 bases, and 8 bases stayed unmatched. Germline CDR1 and CDR2: KGHSH and LQKENI. CDR3 bases: TGTGCCAGCTCACCAGGCCGGGACAGGGTTTCCAATGAGCAGTTCTTC. This translates into CASSPGRDRVSNEQFF.

Ten or more counts support this clonotype. The V gene is TRBV11-2, the J gene TRBJ2-1, with D possibly TRBD2 on 6 matching bases. CDR1 and CDR2 from the germline V gene are SGHAT and FQNNGV. Deletions cut 3 bases from V and 0 bases from J, with 15 bases between. CDR3 length: 17 residues. The CDR3 bases are TGTGCCAGCAGCTTTTGGGACTCTTGGAGCTCCTACAATGAGCAGTTCTTC. Protein product: CASSFWDSWSSYNEQFF.

This clonotype has a count of ten or more. This chain joins TRBV5-1 and TRBJ2-7, with 7 nucleotides matching TRBD1. The V gene end was trimmed by 2 bases and the J gene end by 5 bases; junction bases not matched to a gene: 10. The germline gives CDR1 SGHRS, CDR2 YFSETQ. CDR3 size: 15 residues. CDR3 sequence (DNA): TGCGCCAGCAGCTTACTGACAGGGATGAAGGACGAGCAGTACTTC. This encodes CASSLLTGMKDEQYF.

The J gene is TRBJ2-2, the V gene TRBV5-1; the D gene is possibly TRBD1 (5 bases). The germline V and J ends were trimmed by 4 bases and 0 bases, with 10 bases remaining between them. This CDR3 spans 15 amino acids. From germline, CDR1 is SGHRS and CDR2 YFSETQ. The CDR3 DNA is TGCGCCAGCAGCAGCCAGACAGCGAACACCGGGGAGCTGTTTTTT. Its protein product is CASSSQTANTGELFF.

The rearrangement links TRBV19 to TRBJ2-2; D perhaps matches TRBD1 (6 bases). The length of the CDR3 is 14 residues. Germline CDR1 and CDR2: LNHDA and SQIVND (reference sequence). Trimming cost V 3 bases and J 4 bases, with 9 bases left between them. CDR3 amino acids: CASSMDRATGELFF. The CDR3 nucleotides are TGTGCCAGTAGTATGGACAGAGCCACCGGGGAGCTGTTTTTT.

This clonotype was seen at least ten times. The chain combines TRBV19 with TRBJ1-6, with D maybe TRBD1 (6 bases). Germline values: CDR1 LNHDA, CDR2 SQIVND (reference sequence). The length of the CDR3 is 14 residues. With 7 bases removed from V and 7 bases from J, the gap between germline ends came to 14 bases. Written as DNA, the CDR3 is TGTGCCAGTAAGGACGACAGGCGAAATTCACCCCTCCACTTT. It encodes CASKDDRRNSPLHF.

Concerning this clonotype: A much larger clone sits a single nucleotide away, making a read error possible. The genes are TRBV12-3 or TRBV12-4 and TRBJ1-4, with D possibly being TRBD1 (5 bases). This CDR3 spans 13 amino acids. This chain's CDR3 is CASSFAGSERLFF. In DNA, the CDR3 is TGTGCCAGCAGTTTTGCAGGGAGCGAAAGACTGTTTTTT.

This clonotype occurred a few times. It is unclear where the CDR3 begins or ends on the DNA, so no DNA is shown, and the CDR3 is as TCRdb lists it. The genes are TRBV5-6 and TRBJ2-7; TRBD2, the table's D call, lacks a check against the DNA. Germline V CDR1 and CDR2: SGHDT, YYEEEE. The CDR3 adds up to 22 amino acids, both ends counted. CDR3 sequence: CASSFYICSARGTSGIGYEQYF.

By share, this clonotype ranks as medium-sized. The chain links TRBV5-1 to TRBJ2-1; 7 bases fit TRBD2. Unmatched junction bases numbered 10, after V lost 0 bases and J lost 4 bases. The length of the CDR3 is 17 residues. Germline V lookup: CDR1 SGHRS, CDR2 YFSETQ. The CDR3 protein is CASSLVTKGGSYNEQFF. The DNA for the CDR3 is TGCGCCAGCAGCTTGGTCACTAAGGGCGGGAGTTACAATGAGCAGTTCTTC.

This clonotype was observed a few times. The chain couples TRBV5-1 to TRBJ2-3, with TRBD2 matching over 10 bases. The CDR3 loop spans 16 amino acids. After removal of 2 bases from V and 4 bases from J, the junction contained 7 bases not matched to a gene. Germline V lookup: CDR1 SGHRS, CDR2 YFSETQ. The CDR3 DNA reads TGCGCCAGCAGCTTCTCTAGCGGGAGTTACGCAGATACGCAGTATTTT. As protein: CASSFSSGSYADTQYF.

This clonotype was observed a single time. The junction departs from germline at one end; a sequencing error may be responsible. The J gene is TRBJ1-2, the V gene TRBV7-9; a weak D match, TRBD1 (5 bases). CDR1 is SEHNR, CDR2 FQNEAQ, per germline (reference sequence). The CDR3 spans 15 residues. The CDR3 loop is CASSLVSGAGYYEHF. The CDR3 region has the DNA TGTGCCAGCAGCTTAGTCTCCGGGGCAGGCTACTACGAGCACTTC.

There are many counts of this clonotype. V and J are TRBV7-9 and TRBJ2-1; the match to TRBD2 covers 7 bases. Trimming took 2 bases from V and 6 from J; bases not matched to a gene: 10. Germline V gene lookup returns CDR1 SEHNR and CDR2 FQNEAQ (reference sequence). CDR3 size: 16 residues. CDR3 in amino acids: CASSLLLAAHGNEQFF. The CDR3 DNA reads as TGTGCCAGCAGCTTACTCCTAGCGGCCCACGGCAATGAGCAGTTCTTC.

This clonotype was recorded at least ten times. The chain has TRBV10-3 and TRBJ1-2; D ambiguous. Trimming took 2 bases from V and 3 from J, leaving 7 bases between them. In germline, CDR1 is ENHRY, CDR2 SYGVKD. The CDR3 contains 13 residues. The CDR3 is CAISEREYYGYTF. DNA of the CDR3: TGTGCCATCAGTGAGAGGGAGTACTATGGCTACACCTTC.

This clonotype was observed at least ten times. The chain uses TRBV6-1 and TRBJ2-3, with D possibly TRBD2 on 7 matching bases. Deletions cut 7 bases from V and 2 bases from J, with 16 bases between. The CDR3 has 15 residues. The germline V gene encodes CDR1 MNHNS and CDR2 SASEGT. CDR3 in amino acids: CASTVRGRLTDTQYF. DNA of the CDR3: TGTGCCAGCACGGTGCGGGGGCGCCTCACAGATACGCAGTATTTT.

This clonotype has at least ten counts. The chain is built from TRBV20-1 and TRBJ1-4, with a weak D call TRBD1 (6 bases). V was shortened by 6 bases and J by 8 bases, with 16 bases between the two germline ends. The CDR3 is 13 amino acids. Germline CDR1 reads DFQATT; CDR2 reads SNEGSKA (reference sequence). The CDR3 is CSAPQGTSEKLFF. Written as DNA, the CDR3 is TGCAGTGCCCCACAGGGCACTTCCGAAAAACTGTTTTTT.

A remark on this clonotype: This sequence may be a read error, since a much larger clone differs from it by one base. This chain links TRBV5-5 with TRBJ2-5, with 7 bases identical to TRBD1. CDR1 SGHKS and CDR2 YYEKEE come from the germline V gene (reference sequence). Losses at the gene ends were 2 bases for V and 1 base for J; bases not matched to a gene: 11. The CDR3 runs 17 residues. CDR3 loop: CASSFNYRAGGQETQYF. CDR3 nucleotide sequence: TGTGCCAGCAGCTTTAATTATAGGGCAGGGGGCCAAGAGACCCAGTACTTC.

In the case of this clonotype: A read error may explain this, as a much larger clone is one base away. This chain links TRBV30 with TRBJ1-2, with a tentative D call TRBD1 (5 bases). Germline V gives CDR1 GTSNPN, CDR2 SVGIG (reference sequence). The CDR3 sequence is 11 residues long. CDR3 coding DNA: TGTGCCTGGAGTGTCGGGGGGAGACACATCTTC. Its protein is CAWSVGGRHIF.